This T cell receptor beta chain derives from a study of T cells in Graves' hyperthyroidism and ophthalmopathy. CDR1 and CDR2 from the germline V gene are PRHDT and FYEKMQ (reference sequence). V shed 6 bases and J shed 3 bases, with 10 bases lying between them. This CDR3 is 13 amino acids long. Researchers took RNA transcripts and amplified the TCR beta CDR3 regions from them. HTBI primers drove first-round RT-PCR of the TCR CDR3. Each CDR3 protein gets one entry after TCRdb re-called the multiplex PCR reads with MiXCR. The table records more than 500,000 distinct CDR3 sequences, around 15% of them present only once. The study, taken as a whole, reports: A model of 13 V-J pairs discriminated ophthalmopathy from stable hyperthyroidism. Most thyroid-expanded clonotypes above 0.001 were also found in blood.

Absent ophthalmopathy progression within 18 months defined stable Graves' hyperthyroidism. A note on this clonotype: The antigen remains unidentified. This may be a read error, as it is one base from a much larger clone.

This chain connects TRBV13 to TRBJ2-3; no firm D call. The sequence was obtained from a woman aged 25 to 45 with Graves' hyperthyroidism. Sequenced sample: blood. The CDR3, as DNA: TGTGCCAGCAGACCTGCCGGGACAGATACGCAGTATTTT. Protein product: CASRPAGTDTQYF. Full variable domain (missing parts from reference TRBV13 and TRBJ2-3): AAGVIQSPRHLIKEKRETATLKCYPIPRHDTVYWYQQGPGQDPQFLISFYEKMQSDKGSIPDRFSAQQFSDYHSELNMSSLELGDSALYFCASRPAGTDTQYFGPGTRLTVL.